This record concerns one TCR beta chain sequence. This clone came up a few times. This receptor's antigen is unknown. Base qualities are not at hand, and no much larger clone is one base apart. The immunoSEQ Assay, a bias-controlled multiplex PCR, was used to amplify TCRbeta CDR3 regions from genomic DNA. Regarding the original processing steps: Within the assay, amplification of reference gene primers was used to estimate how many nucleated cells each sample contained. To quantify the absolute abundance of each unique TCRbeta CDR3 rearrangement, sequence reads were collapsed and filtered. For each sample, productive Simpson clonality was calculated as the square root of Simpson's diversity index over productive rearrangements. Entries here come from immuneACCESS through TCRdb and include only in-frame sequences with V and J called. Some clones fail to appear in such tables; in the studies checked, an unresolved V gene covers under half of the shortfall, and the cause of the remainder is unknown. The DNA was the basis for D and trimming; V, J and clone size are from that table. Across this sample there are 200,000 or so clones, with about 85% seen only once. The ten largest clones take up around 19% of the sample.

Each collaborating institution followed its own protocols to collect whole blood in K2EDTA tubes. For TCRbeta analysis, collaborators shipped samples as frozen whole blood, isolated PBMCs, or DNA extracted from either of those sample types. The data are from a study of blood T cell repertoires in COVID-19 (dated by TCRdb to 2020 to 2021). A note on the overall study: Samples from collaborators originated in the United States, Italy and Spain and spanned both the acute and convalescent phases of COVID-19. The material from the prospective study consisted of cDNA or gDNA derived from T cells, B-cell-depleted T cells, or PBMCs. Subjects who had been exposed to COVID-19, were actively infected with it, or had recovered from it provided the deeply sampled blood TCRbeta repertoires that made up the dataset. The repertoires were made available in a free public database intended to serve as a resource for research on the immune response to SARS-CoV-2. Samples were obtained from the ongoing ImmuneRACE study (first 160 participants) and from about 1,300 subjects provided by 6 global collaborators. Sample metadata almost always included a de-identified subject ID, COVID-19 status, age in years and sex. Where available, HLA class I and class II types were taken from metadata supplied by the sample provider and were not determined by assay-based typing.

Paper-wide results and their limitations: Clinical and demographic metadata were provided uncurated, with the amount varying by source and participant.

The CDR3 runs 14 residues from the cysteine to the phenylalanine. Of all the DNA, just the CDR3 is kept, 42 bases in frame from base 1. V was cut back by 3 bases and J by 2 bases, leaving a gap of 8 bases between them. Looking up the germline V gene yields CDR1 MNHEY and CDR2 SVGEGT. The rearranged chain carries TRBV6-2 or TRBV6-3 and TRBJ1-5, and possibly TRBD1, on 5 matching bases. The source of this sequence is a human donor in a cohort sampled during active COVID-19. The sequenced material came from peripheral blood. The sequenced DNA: TGTGCCAGCAGTTATTCGGGGGGCAATCAGCCCCAGCATTTT. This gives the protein CASSYSGGNQPQHF.